These 9 T cell receptor beta chains were sequenced from one sample in a study of T cell changes during pregnancy in multiple sclerosis. Clones were read by immunoSEQ multiplex PCR, and TCRdb kept only the in-frame ones, dropping some. The sample carries tens of thousands of clones, 89% recorded once. The sequencing used CD8+ T cells from peripheral blood mononuclear cells, collected after pregnancy. The receptor set was obtained from a female donor with multiple sclerosis, enrolled in a pregnancy study.

The chain couples TRBV6-1 to TRBJ2-1; 7 bases align to TRBD2. The CDR3 is 17 amino acids. Germline lookup yields CDR1 MNHNS and CDR2 SASEGT. The junction had 10 bases not matched to a gene; V was cut back by 0 bases and J by 5 bases. CDR3 nucleotides: TGTGCCAGCAGTGAAGCGCTTCGACTAGCTCTACACAATGAGCAGTTCTTC. Translation: CASSEALRLALHNEQFF.

This clone is a singleton in its sample. The genes are TRBV7-9 and TRBJ2-3, with D tentatively TRBD1 (6 bases). Germline-derived CDR1 and CDR2 are SEHNR and FQNEAQ (reference sequence). The CDR3 length is 15 residues. Trimming shortened V by 0 bases and J by 5 bases, and 12 bases separated the two germline ends. CDR3 nucleotide sequence: TGTGCCAGCAGCTTAGCACAGGGTGGAGTAGATACGCAGTATTTT. It encodes CASSLAQGGVDTQYF. The full variable domain, completed using reference TRBV7-9 and TRBJ2-3, is DTGVSQNPRHKITKRGQNVTFRCDPISEHNRLYWYRQTLGQGPEFLTYFQNEAQLEKSRLLSDRFSAERPKGSFSTLEIQRTEQGDSAMYLCASSLAQGGVDTQYFGPGTRLTVL.

This clone has just one count. The chain combines TRBV27 with TRBJ2-7; 10 bases match TRBD1. CDR1 and CDR2 (germline): MNHEY, SMNVEV (reference sequence). Losses at the gene ends were 5 bases for V and 4 bases for J; bases not matched to a gene: 8. The CDR3 is made up of 15 amino acids. In DNA form, the CDR3 reads TGTGCCAGCAGTCTCTGGACAGGGGGAAGGTACGAGCAGTACTTC. This gives the protein CASSLWTGGRYEQYF.

V gene TRBV7-9 combines with J gene TRBJ2-3, with 7 bases identical to TRBD1. Germline V CDR1 and CDR2: SEHNR, FQNEAQ (reference sequence). The CDR3 spans 17 residues. V shed 4 bases, J shed 0 bases, and the junction held 10 bases outside the gene matches. CDR3 coding DNA: TGTGCCAGCAGCTCCCAGGGACAGCATACTAGCACAGATACGCAGTATTTT. It is translated as CASSSQGQHTSTDTQYF.

This clone was picked up one time. The rearrangement joins TRBV30 to TRBJ2-7; TRBD1 matches at 9 bases. Germline V gene sequence: CDR1 GTSNPN, CDR2 SVGIG (reference sequence). Trimming took 2 bases from V and 3 from J; bases not matched to a gene: 2. CDR3 length: 13 residues. The CDR3 DNA reads as TGTGCCTGGAGTCCGGGACAGGGCTACGAGCAGTACTTC. The encoded protein is CAWSPGQGYEQYF.

V gene TRBV28 combines with J gene TRBJ2-7; a possible D gene is TRBD1 (6 bases). V dropped 4 bases and J dropped 4 bases, with 17 bases sitting between them. Looked up from germline, CDR1 is MDHEN and CDR2 is SYDVKM. CDR3 length: 15 residues. In nucleotides, the CDR3 is TGTGCCAGCAGTTGGCTCCGGGACATACTTTACGAGCAGTACTTC. Its translation is CASSWLRDILYEQYF.

The chain links TRBV27 to TRBJ2-1; 9 nucleotides line up with TRBD2. This CDR3 is built from 15 residues. Germline assignment: CDR1 MNHEY and CDR2 SMNVEV (reference sequence). With V trimmed by 7 bases and J by 3 bases, 7 bases remained unmatched. CDR3 protein: CASTTGLAGYNEQFF. CDR3 coding DNA: TGTGCCAGCACCACGGGACTAGCCGGCTACAATGAGCAGTTCTTC.

This clone was observed once. J is TRBJ2-3 and V is TRBV4-3; possible D gene TRBD2, 6 bases. Trimming removed 0 bases from V and 6 bases from J, with 16 bases in between. The CDR3 runs to 16 residues. Germline CDR1 and CDR2: LGHNA and YSLEER. The CDR3 here is CASSQDFSGAADTQYF. Written as DNA, the CDR3 is TGCGCCAGCAGCCAAGATTTTAGCGGAGCGGCGGATACGCAGTATTTT.

This chain joins TRBV5-4 and TRBJ2-5; TRBD2 is a possible D gene (6 bases). The closer fit of TRBJ2-7 to the DNA end suggests the J call may be wrong. Germline loops: CDR1 SGHNT, CDR2 YYREEE (reference sequence). CDR3 size: 14 residues. CDR3 sequence: CASSQGGGSYEQYF. CDR3 bases: TGTGCCAGCAGTCAGGGAGGAGGTTCCTACGAGCAGTACTTC.